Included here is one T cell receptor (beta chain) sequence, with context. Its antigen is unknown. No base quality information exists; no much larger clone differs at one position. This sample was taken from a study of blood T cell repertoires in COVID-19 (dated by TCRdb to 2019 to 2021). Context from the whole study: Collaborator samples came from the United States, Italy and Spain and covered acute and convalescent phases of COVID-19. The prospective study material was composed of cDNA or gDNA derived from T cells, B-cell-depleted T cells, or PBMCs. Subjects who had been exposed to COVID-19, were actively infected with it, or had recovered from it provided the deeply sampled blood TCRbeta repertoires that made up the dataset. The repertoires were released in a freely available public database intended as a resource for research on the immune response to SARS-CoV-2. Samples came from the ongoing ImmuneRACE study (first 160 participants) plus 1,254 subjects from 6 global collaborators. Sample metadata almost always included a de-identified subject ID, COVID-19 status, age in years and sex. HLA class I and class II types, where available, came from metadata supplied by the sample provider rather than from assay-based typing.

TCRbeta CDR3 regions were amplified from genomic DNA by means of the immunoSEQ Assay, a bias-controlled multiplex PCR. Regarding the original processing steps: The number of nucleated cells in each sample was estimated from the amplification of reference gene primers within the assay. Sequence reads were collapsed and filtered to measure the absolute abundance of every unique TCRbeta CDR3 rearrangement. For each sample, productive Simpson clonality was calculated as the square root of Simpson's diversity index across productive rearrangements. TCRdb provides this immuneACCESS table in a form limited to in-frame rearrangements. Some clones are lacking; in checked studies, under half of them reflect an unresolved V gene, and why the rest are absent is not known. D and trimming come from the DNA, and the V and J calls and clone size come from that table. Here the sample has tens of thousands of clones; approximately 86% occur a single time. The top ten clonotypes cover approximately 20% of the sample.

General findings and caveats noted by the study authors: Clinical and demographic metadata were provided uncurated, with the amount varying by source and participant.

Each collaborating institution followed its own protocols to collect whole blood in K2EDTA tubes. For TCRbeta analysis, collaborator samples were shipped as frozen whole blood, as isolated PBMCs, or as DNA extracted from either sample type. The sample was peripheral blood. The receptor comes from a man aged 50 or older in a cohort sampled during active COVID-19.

Here is the DNA: TGTGCCACCAGTGATTGGAAGACAGGGAAGGCTTTCTTT. This yields the protein CATSDWKTGKAFF. The V and J genes are TRBV24-1 and TRBJ1-1; 7 bases in between match TRBD1. The CDR3, from cysteine to phenylalanine, totals 13 residues. The DNA shown is the 39-base CDR3, in frame from base 1. Here V drops 2 bases and J drops 11 bases, and the junction holds 7 bases not matched to any gene. The CDR1 and CDR2 encoded by the germline V gene are KGHDR and SFDVKD.